These 22 T cell receptor beta chains originate from one sample sequenced in a study of blood T cell repertoires in COVID-19. Sequencing was performed with immunoSEQ multiplex PCR; in TCRdb, only in-frame clones are kept and a portion is missing. The table has 200,000 to 250,000 clones, 75% to 90% seen once; the top ten hold 2% to 2.5%. The sample was peripheral blood. Receptor source: a man between 25 and 39 years old who had recovered from COVID-19.

The CDR3: CASSEGPVFPQHF. CDR3 DNA sequence: TGTGCCAGCAGTGAAGGCCCAGTTTTTCCCCAGCATTTT. The chain recombines TRBV2 with TRBJ1-5; D not certain. Germline V gene data show CDR1 as SNHLY and CDR2 as FYNNEI. The ends were cut back, 1 base at V and 10 bases at J, with 11 bases in the middle. This CDR3 has 13 amino acids.

The V call is TRBV6-5, the J call TRBJ1-1; 7 bases are a match to TRBD1. Germline V CDR1 and CDR2: MNHEY, SVGAGI. V lost 7 bases, J lost 8 bases, and 4 bases stayed unmatched. The CDR3 totals 11 residues. CDR3 sequence: CASKGAREAFF. The CDR3 nucleotides read TGTGCCAGCAAGGGGGCTAGGGAAGCTTTCTTT.

This rearrangement joins TRBV19 to TRBJ2-2, with a tentative D call TRBD1 (5 bases). The V gene lost 5 bases and the J gene lost 7 bases, with 11 bases spanning the gap. CDR3 length: 13 residues. Germline V gene sequence: CDR1 LNHDA, CDR2 SQIVND (reference sequence). The chain's CDR3 is CASSEAGYGELFF. CDR3 coding DNA: TGTGCCAGTAGTGAGGCAGGGTACGGGGAGCTGTTTTTT.

The chain is built from TRBV11-3 and TRBJ2-3; TRBD1 is a possible D gene (5 bases). V gave up 3 bases and J gave up 1 base, with 11 bases separating them. There are 15 residues in the CDR3. Germline V CDR1 and CDR2: SGHNT, YENEEA. The CDR3 spells CASSFSGQGTDTQYF. DNA of the CDR3: TGTGCCAGCAGCTTCTCAGGACAAGGCACAGATACGCAGTATTTT.

The chain links TRBV12-3 or TRBV12-4 to TRBJ1-1; D remains ambiguous. This CDR3 has 13 amino acids. The germline V and J ends were trimmed by 3 bases and 7 bases, with 12 bases remaining between them. The CDR3 sequence: CASSLAEDGEAFF. CDR3 nucleotides: TGTGCCAGCAGTTTGGCGGAGGACGGTGAAGCTTTCTTT.

The chain is built from TRBV9 and TRBJ2-2; 10 nucleotides match TRBD2. V dropped 3 bases and J dropped 5; count of bases not matched to a gene: 10. Germline V gene lookup returns CDR1 SGDLS and CDR2 YYNGEE. The CDR3 is 17 residues long. The DNA of the CDR3 is TGTGCCAGCAGCGACCCCGGAGCTAGCGGGGGAACCGGGGAGCTGTTTTTT. Amino acid sequence: CASSDPGASGGTGELFF.

The chain joins TRBV15 to TRBJ1-2; tentative D call: TRBD1 (5 bases). The V end was cut by 10 bases, the J end by 7 bases, with 16 bases between. The V gene's germline CDR1 is LNHNV and CDR2 YYDKDF (reference sequence). The CDR3 runs 12 residues. This CDR3 is CAIFPGGGGYTF. CDR3 DNA sequence: TGTGCCATTTTCCCCGGGGGGGGTGGCTACACCTTC. Filled out from reference TRBV15 and TRBJ1-2, the complete variable domain reads DAMVIQNPRYQVTQFGKPVTLSCSQTLNHNVMYWYQQKSSQAPKLLFHYYDKDFNNEADTPDNFQSRRPNTSFCFLDIRSPGLGDTAMYLCAIFPGGGGYTFGSGTRLTVV.

This rearrangement joins TRBV5-6 to TRBJ1-2; 11 bases are shared with TRBD1. Per the germline V gene, CDR1 is SGHDT and CDR2 is YYEEEE. Unmatched junction bases numbered 5, after V lost 3 bases and J lost 4 bases. The CDR3 runs to 15 residues. The CDR3 region is CASSWAGTGGYGYTF. DNA of the CDR3: TGTGCCAGCAGCTGGGCGGGGACAGGGGGCTATGGCTACACCTTC.

CDR3 sequence: CATSRDLGDTGELFF. DNA of the CDR3: TGTGCCACCAGCAGAGATTTAGGGGACACCGGGGAGCTGTTTTTT. The chain uses TRBV15 and TRBJ2-2, with a possible D match to TRBD1 (5 bases). The V gene's germline CDR1 is LNHNV and CDR2 YYDKDF (reference sequence). The CDR3 consists of 15 residues. The ends were cut back, 0 bases at V and 3 bases at J, with 8 bases in the middle.

This chain uses TRBV3-1 (or the pseudogene TRBV3-2) with TRBJ2-1; TRBD2 aligns across 8 bases. Unmatched junction bases numbered 7, after V lost 4 bases and J lost 5 bases. This CDR3 is 15 amino acids long. Per germline, CDR1 LGHDT and CDR2 YNNKEL (reference sequence). Here the CDR3 reads CASSPEGTRDNEQFF. The CDR3 DNA is TGTGCCAGCAGCCCGGAGGGGACTAGAGACAATGAGCAGTTCTTC.

V is TRBV1 and J is TRBJ1-2; TRBD1 reflects the table's D call only, with no check against the DNA. TRBV1 is annotated as a pseudogene. The CDR3 is made up of 16 amino acids. CDR3 in amino acids: CTSSHHHRGTSYGYTF. The CDR3, as DNA: TGCACCAGCAGCCATCACCACAGGGGAACGTCGTATGGCTACACCTTC.

V is TRBV19 and J is TRBJ2-3, with TRBD2 matching over 7 bases. The J segment lost 1 base and the V segment lost 7 bases, leaving 8 bases of the junction unmatched. The CDR3 sequence is 15 residues long. The V gene's germline CDR1 is LNHDA and CDR2 SQIVND (reference sequence). The CDR3 DNA reads TGTGCCAGTACCAAGGGGAGGGGACGCACAGATACGCAGTATTTT. The encoded protein is CASTKGRGRTDTQYF.

The chain links TRBV7-6 to TRBJ2-7; tentative D call: TRBD1 (5 bases). CDR1 and CDR2 (germline): SGHVS, FNYEAQ. The CDR3 runs 14 residues. Deletions cut 2 bases from V and 2 bases from J, with 10 bases between. The CDR3 coding sequence is TGTGCCAGCAGCTTAAACAGGAGAACCTACGAGCAGTACTTC. Amino acid sequence: CASSLNRRTYEQYF.

The chain joins TRBV7-8 to TRBJ2-3; 8 bases match TRBD2. Germline CDR1 and CDR2: SGHVS and FQNEAQ. V was clipped by 5 bases and J by 0 bases; unmatched bases: 7. The length of the CDR3 is 16 residues. CDR3 protein: CASSPRPSGSTDTQYF. The CDR3 DNA reads TGTGCCAGCAGCCCCCGACCTAGCGGGAGCACAGATACGCAGTATTTT.

This chain joins TRBV4-2 and TRBJ2-7; possible D gene TRBD2, 6 bases. Trimming pared 0 bases from V and 4 bases from J, leaving 10 bases between. This CDR3 spans 14 amino acids. Germline-derived CDR1 and CDR2 are LGHNA and YNFKEQ. CDR3 region: CASSQEVGGYEQYF. CDR3 sequence (DNA): TGTGCCAGCAGCCAAGAGGTCGGGGGTTACGAGCAGTACTTC.

V is TRBV12-3 or TRBV12-4 and J is TRBJ1-1, with TRBD1 matching 7 bases. The CDR3 sequence is 13 residues long. The V gene end was trimmed by 6 bases and the J gene end by 11 bases; junction bases not matched to a gene: 12. In DNA, the CDR3 is TGTGCCAGCAGGACAGGGTTGTTACAGGGCGCTTTCTTT. Encoded protein: CASRTGLLQGAFF.

The chain is built from TRBV6-5 and TRBJ2-7; 7 bases fit TRBD1. The V segment lost 2 bases and the J segment 1 base; nucleotides outside the gene matches: 5. This CDR3 has 15 amino acids. Germline assignment: CDR1 MNHEY and CDR2 SVGAGI. The CDR3 sequence is CASSYGGRGSYEQYF. In DNA form, the CDR3 reads TGTGCCAGCAGTTACGGAGGCAGGGGGTCCTACGAGCAGTACTTC.

This clone was seen a single time. This rearrangement joins TRBV7-2 to TRBJ2-5; tentative D call: TRBD2 (5 bases). Germline CDR1 SGHTA, CDR2 FQGNSA. This CDR3 comprises 13 residues. Trimming took off 1 base at V and 7 bases at J, with 10 bases between the two ends. The CDR3 DNA reads TGTGCCAGCAGCTTAGTAGAGGGCCTGACCCAGTACTTC. Residues: CASSLVEGLTQYF.

The chain recombines TRBV4-1 with TRBJ1-2; 10 bases align to TRBD1. This CDR3 is built from 17 residues. J gave up 3 bases and V 2 bases, and 9 bases lay outside the gene matches. Germline V gene sequence: CDR1 MGHRA, CDR2 YSYEKL. The CDR3 sequence: CASSQSYTGQGDYGYTF. The CDR3 DNA sequence: TGCGCCAGCAGCCAATCTTATACTGGACAGGGGGACTATGGCTACACCTTC.

This clone has a single count. The chain couples TRBV25-1 to TRBJ1-1; D perhaps matches TRBD1 (6 bases). Germline assignment: CDR1 MGHDK and CDR2 SYGVNS. The CDR3 loop spans 13 amino acids. V lost 6 bases to trimming and J lost 4 bases, with 12 bases between them. The CDR3 DNA reads as TGTGCCAGCAGCACAGGGCATCTCACTGAAGCTTTCTTT. Protein product: CASSTGHLTEAFF.

The CDR3 nucleotides read TGTGCCAGCAGTACAGGGGCCTCTGGGGCCAACGTCCTGACTTTC. Translating it yields CASSTGASGANVLTF. The chain has TRBV6-2 or TRBV6-3 and TRBJ2-6; 7 bases are a match to TRBD1. CDR3 length: 15 amino acids. The germline V gene has CDR1 MNHEY and CDR2 SVGEGT. V gave up 5 bases and J gave up 0 bases; unmatched junction bases: 1.

The rearrangement links TRBV19 to TRBJ1-2, with D perhaps matching TRBD1 (5 bases). Deletions cut 3 bases from V and 4 bases from J, with 12 bases between. CDR3 size: 14 residues. Germline V gene sequence: CDR1 LNHDA, CDR2 SQIVND (reference sequence). The CDR3 sequence: CASSIITGSYGYTF. In DNA form, the CDR3 reads TGTGCCAGTAGTATTATAACAGGATCCTATGGCTACACCTTC.